Sequencing of this T cell receptor beta chain was carried out in a study of shared clonotypes between healthy human individuals. Comment on this clone: Its antigen is unidentified.

The method was immunoSEQ multiplex PCR; TCRdb's version includes in-frame clones alone and lacks a portion of them. The sample includes about 1.1 million clones, approximately 80% of them seen just once. The CDR3 has 13 residues. Unmatched junction bases numbered 12, after V lost 10 bases and J lost 7 bases. CDR1 SNHLY and CDR2 FYNNEI come from the germline V gene. Study-level results: Sample collection involved blood only; tissue repertoires are likely different.

This clonotype was obtained from a man younger than 30 in good health. Some clones in this sample may be carry-over from other donors' samples. Sequencing was carried out using memory CD4+ T cells from PBMCs. Subset here: CD45RA-negative fraction. V usage is TRBV2 and J usage is TRBJ1-2, with 7 bases identical to TRBD1. CDR3 sequence: CANRGLTGSGYTF. The CDR3 nucleotides read TGTGCCAACAGGGGCCTAACAGGGAGTGGCTACACCTTC.